Below, 26 T cell receptor beta chains from the same sample are listed, as sequenced in a study of OX40 agonist ivuxolimab in advanced cancers. Clones were read by immunoSEQ multiplex PCR, and TCRdb kept only the in-frame ones, dropping some. This table holds approximately 90,000 clones, 75% to 95% found once. The specimen was CD4+ or CD8+ T cells sorted from blood, collected in a trial of the OX40 agonist ivuxolimab. These receptors all come from an adult with an advanced solid tumor such as melanoma, head and neck, liver or kidney cancer.

In DNA, the CDR3 is TGTGCCAGTAGTATTCTGGGATCTAGCAATCAGCCCCAGCATTTT. This sequence encodes CASSILGSSNQPQHF. The chain has TRBV19 and TRBJ1-5; D gene unclear. Germline V gives CDR1 LNHDA, CDR2 SQIVND (reference sequence). With 3 bases removed from V and 0 bases from J, the gap between germline ends came to 9 bases. The CDR3 length is 15 residues.

The rearrangement links TRBV7-8 to TRBJ2-6; D not resolved. CDR3 size: 16 residues. V was trimmed by 5 bases and J by 0 bases, leaving 11 bases between them. The V gene's germline CDR1 is SGHVS and CDR2 FQNEAQ. The CDR3: CASSRPVSSGANVLTF. The DNA for the CDR3 is TGTGCCAGCAGCCGACCCGTTAGCTCTGGGGCCAACGTCCTGACTTTC.

This chain links TRBV7-2 with TRBJ2-3; 8 nucleotides match TRBD2. The V segment lost 2 bases and the J segment 6 bases; nucleotides outside the gene matches: 7. Germline-derived CDR1 and CDR2 are SGHTA and FQGNSA. The CDR3 is made up of 15 amino acids. As DNA, the CDR3 is TGTGCCAGCAGCTTATGGCGGGAGGTGCGGGATACGCAGTATTTT. Its translation: CASSLWREVRDTQYF.

This clone showed up just a few times. This rearrangement joins TRBV19 to TRBJ2-2; 7 nucleotides agree with TRBD2. Trimming at V came to 1 base and at J to 1 base, leaving 0 bases not matched to a gene. Germline loops: CDR1 LNHDA, CDR2 SQIVND (reference sequence). This CDR3 comprises 15 residues. CDR3 nucleotides: TGTGCCAGTAGTATAGCGGGAGGGAACACCGGGGAGCTGTTTTTT. It codes for CASSIAGGNTGELFF.

In this sample, this clone turned up a few times. This chain joins TRBV25-1 and TRBJ1-1, with D unclear. The CDR3 loop spans 13 amino acids. The V gene lost 3 bases and the J gene lost 1 base, with 6 bases spanning the gap. Per the germline V gene, CDR1 is MGHDK and CDR2 is SYGVNS. CDR3 in DNA: TGTGCCAGCAGTGATTATCCGAACACTGAAGCTTTCTTT. Amino acid sequence: CASSDYPNTEAFF.

The J gene is TRBJ2-5, the V gene TRBV5-1; D is uncertain. Germline V CDR1 and CDR2: SGHRS, YFSETQ. This CDR3 has 16 residues. Trimming left V 2 bases short and J 4 bases short, with 18 bases between. The CDR3 sequence: CASSLSPTQTGETQYF. The CDR3 nucleotides read TGCGCCAGCAGCTTATCCCCAACACAAACCGGAGAGACCCAGTACTTC.

The J gene is TRBJ1-5, the V gene TRBV29-1, with 8 positions matching TRBD1. The CDR3 loop spans 13 amino acids. Germline loops: CDR1 SQVTM, CDR2 ANQGSEA. Trimming took 7 bases from V and 6 from J; bases not matched to a gene: 8. CDR3 residues: CSAQDRDGQPQHF. The CDR3 coding sequence is TGCAGCGCCCAGGACAGGGACGGTCAGCCCCAGCATTTT.

In DNA form, the CDR3 reads TGTGCCAGCTCACCACCGATCAGCTATGGCTACACCTTC. It translates to CASSPPISYGYTF. The chain joins TRBV18 to TRBJ1-2; no reliable D call. The germline V and J ends were trimmed by 0 bases and 4 bases, with 6 bases remaining between them. The length of the CDR3 is 13 residues. The V gene's germline CDR1 is KGHSH and CDR2 LQKENI.

The CDR3 DNA is TGTGCCAGCTCACCAAGCGGAGGCATCTCCTACGAGCAGTACTTC. The encoded protein is CASSPSGGISYEQYF. This sequence joins TRBV18 and TRBJ2-7; TRBD2 might be the D (5 bases). The CDR3 covers 15 residues. The V gene's germline CDR1 is KGHSH and CDR2 LQKENI. The V end lost 2 bases, the J end lost 0 bases, and 11 bases lay between the germline ends.

The chain employs TRBV28 and TRBJ1-1, with D perhaps TRBD1 (5 bases). Trimming took 6 bases from V and 6 from J, leaving 20 bases between them. The CDR3 spans 15 residues. Per the germline V gene, CDR1 is MDHEN and CDR2 is SYDVKM. CDR3 sequence: CASSPSAGEGPEAFF. CDR3 bases: TGTGCCAGCAGCCCATCCGCGGGGGAAGGGCCTGAAGCTTTCTTT.

This clone was counted once. V usage is TRBV6-6 and J usage is TRBJ2-5; no definite D call. CDR1 and CDR2 from the germline V gene are MNHNY and SVGAGI (reference sequence). V was cut by 6 bases and J by 3 bases, with 8 bases left in between. This CDR3 is 12 amino acids long. CDR3 in amino acids: CASRFSEETQYF. The CDR3 nucleotides read TGTGCCAGCAGGTTCAGTGAAGAGACCCAGTACTTC.

This clone was found once. The rearrangement joins TRBV11-2 to TRBJ2-3; 8 bases align to TRBD2. Per germline, CDR1 SGHAT and CDR2 FQNNGV. Trimming removed 9 bases from V and 2 bases from J; junction bases left unmatched: 10. This CDR3 is 15 amino acids long. The CDR3 is CASQGLVVSTDTQYF. In DNA, the CDR3 is TGTGCCAGTCAGGGACTAGTTGTGTCCACAGATACGCAGTATTTT.

The chain employs TRBV4-2 and TRBJ2-7; D not resolved. The CDR3 is made up of 14 amino acids. Germline assignment: CDR1 LGHNA and CDR2 YNFKEQ. V lost 0 bases to trimming and J lost 6 bases, with 12 bases between them. This CDR3 is CASSQESGVGEQYF. As DNA, the CDR3 is TGTGCCAGCAGCCAAGAATCTGGGGTTGGCGAGCAGTACTTC.

The chain recombines TRBV11-2 with TRBJ2-2, with 8 bases identical to TRBD1. CDR3 length: 15 residues. V lost 3 bases and J lost 1; bases outside the gene matches: 1. Looked up from germline, CDR1 is SGHAT and CDR2 is FQNNGV. CDR3 loop: CASSFGTGNTGELFF. The DNA of the CDR3 is TGTGCCAGCAGCTTCGGGACAGGGAACACCGGGGAGCTGTTTTTT.

This sequence joins TRBV4-1 and TRBJ2-7; 7 bases line up with TRBD1. Trimming cost V 5 bases and J 3 bases; bases outside gene matches: 10. The CDR3 consists of 15 residues. Germline loops: CDR1 MGHRA, CDR2 YSYEKL. CDR3 sequence (DNA): TGCGCCAGCAGCTTACGACAGGGCTGGGGCTACGAGCAGTACTTC. Protein: CASSLRQGWGYEQYF.

The chain employs TRBV2 and TRBJ2-7; no definite D call. The CDR3 spans 11 residues. V lost 4 bases to trimming and J lost 4 bases, with 5 bases between them. Germline loops: CDR1 SNHLY, CDR2 FYNNEI. The CDR3 is CASSGNYEQYF. The CDR3 coding sequence is TGTGCCAGCAGTGGAAATTACGAGCAGTACTTC. Drawing the rest from reference TRBV2 and TRBJ2-7, the complete variable domain is EPEVTQTPSHQVTQMGQEVILRCVPISNHLYFYWYRQILGQKVEFLVSFYNNEISEKSEIFDDQFSVERPDGSNFTLKIRSTKLEDSAMYFCASSGNYEQYFGPGTRLTVT.

The chain links TRBV27 to TRBJ2-2; a possible D gene is TRBD1 (6 bases). V shed 6 bases and J shed 6 bases, with 11 bases lying between them. The CDR3 runs 13 residues. Germline-derived CDR1 and CDR2 are MNHEY and SMNVEV (reference sequence). CDR3 nucleotides: TGTGCCAGCAGCCAACAGGGTTCCGGGGAGCTGTTTTTT. Protein: CASSQQGSGELFF.

The chain uses TRBV10-2 and TRBJ2-7, with TRBD1 identical over 7 bases. Germline trimming cut 7 bases from V and 1 base from J; bases unmatched to any gene: 10. The V gene's germline CDR1 is WSHSY and CDR2 SAAADI. The CDR3 extends over 15 amino acids. The CDR3 nucleotides are TGCGCCAGCACCCAAGTCACGGGACAGTCCTACGAGCAGTACTTC. Its protein is CASTQVTGQSYEQYF.

The chain uses TRBV18 and TRBJ2-1; weak D call: TRBD1 (6 bases). From germline, CDR1 is KGHSH and CDR2 LQKENI. Trimming cost V 0 bases and J 6 bases, with 15 bases left between them. The CDR3 is 16 amino acids. The CDR3 bases are TGTGCCAGCTCACCACCGAGGGGACAAGTTGTCAATGAGCAGTTCTTC. It is translated as CASSPPRGQVVNEQFF.

The V gene is TRBV9, the J gene TRBJ2-3; D remains ambiguous. V shed 0 bases and J shed 6 bases, with 2 bases lying between them. Germline CDR1 SGDLS, CDR2 YYNGEE. The CDR3 sequence is 11 residues long. The CDR3 loop reads CASSVADTQYF. DNA of the CDR3: TGTGCCAGCAGCGTAGCGGATACGCAGTATTTT.

V and J are TRBV5-1 and TRBJ2-2; D may match TRBD1 or TRBD2 (5 bases each). The germline CDR1 and CDR2 sequences are SGHRS and YFSETQ. V was shortened by 4 bases and J by 6 bases, with 10 bases between the two germline ends. This CDR3 is built from 13 residues. The CDR3 region is CASSPMGAGELFF. CDR3 DNA sequence: TGCGCCAGCAGCCCTATGGGGGCCGGGGAGCTGTTTTTT. The full variable domain, completed using reference TRBV5-1 and TRBJ2-2, is KAGVTQTPRYLIKTRGQQVTLSCSPISGHRSVSWYQQTPGQGLQFLFEYFSETQRNKGNFPGRFSGRQFSNSRSEMNVSTLELGDSALYLCASSPMGAGELFFGEGSRLTVL.

The chain couples TRBV7-2 to TRBJ2-1; D possibly corresponds to TRBD1 (6 bases). This CDR3 is built from 15 residues. V was clipped by 1 base and J by 1 base, with 8 bases between them. Germline CDR1 SGHTA, CDR2 FQGNSA. The CDR3: CASSLEGESYNEQFF. The DNA of the CDR3 is TGTGCCAGCAGCTTAGAGGGGGAGTCCTACAATGAGCAGTTCTTC.

The rearrangement links TRBV4-1 to TRBJ2-2; 9 nucleotides agree with TRBD2. The junction had 13 bases not matched to a gene; V was cut back by 4 bases and J by 7 bases. CDR3 length equals 17 residues. CDR1 and CDR2 from the germline V gene are MGHRA and YSYEKL. As DNA, the CDR3 is TGCGCCAGCAGCCGTCCGGGACTAGCATCCTCGGGCGGGGAGCTGTTTTTT. Its translation is CASSRPGLASSGGELFF.

The J gene is TRBJ1-1, the V gene TRBV7-9; TRBD1 agrees at 8 bases. Germline CDR1 SEHNR, CDR2 FQNEAQ (reference sequence). The CDR3 consists of 13 residues. The V and J ends lost 5 bases and 4 bases, in that order; junction bases with no gene match: 3. The CDR3 region is CASSAQGGTEAFF. DNA for the CDR3: TGTGCCAGCAGCGCACAGGGGGGCACTGAAGCTTTCTTT.

This chain links TRBV7-8 with TRBJ1-5; tentatively, D is TRBD1 (5 bases). Deletions cut 6 bases from V and 1 base from J, with 19 bases between. Germline CDR1 SGHVS, CDR2 FQNEAQ. The CDR3 contains 17 residues. This chain's CDR3 is CASRFGGAGPSNQPQHF. CDR3 bases: TGTGCCAGCAGATTCGGGGGTGCAGGGCCAAGCAATCAGCCCCAGCATTTT.

This clone was found a few times. This rearrangement joins TRBV2 to TRBJ2-2; D is uncertain. Trimming cost V 2 bases and J 7 bases, with 8 bases left between them. This CDR3 comprises 13 residues. Germline assignment: CDR1 SNHLY and CDR2 FYNNEI. The CDR3 DNA reads TGTGCCAGCAGTGAACTAGTCGGCGGGGAGCTGTTTTTT. It specifies CASSELVGGELFF.